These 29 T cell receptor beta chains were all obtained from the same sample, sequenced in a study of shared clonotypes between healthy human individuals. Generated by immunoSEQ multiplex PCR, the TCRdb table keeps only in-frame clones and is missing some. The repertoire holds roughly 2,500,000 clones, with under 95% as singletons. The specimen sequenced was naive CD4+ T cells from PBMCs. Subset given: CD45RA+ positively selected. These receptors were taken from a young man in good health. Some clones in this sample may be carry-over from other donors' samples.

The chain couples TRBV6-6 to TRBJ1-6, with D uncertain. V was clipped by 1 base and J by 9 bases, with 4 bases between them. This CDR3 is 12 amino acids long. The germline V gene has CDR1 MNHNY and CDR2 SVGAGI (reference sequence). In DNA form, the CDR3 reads TGTGCCAGCAGTTACTGGGTTTCACCCCTCCACTTT. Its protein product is CASSYWVSPLHF.

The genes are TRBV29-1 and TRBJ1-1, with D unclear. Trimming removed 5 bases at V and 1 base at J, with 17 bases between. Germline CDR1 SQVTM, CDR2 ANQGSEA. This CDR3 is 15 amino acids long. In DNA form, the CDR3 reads TGCAGCGTTTCACCCCCACCTTACTCGAACACTGAAGCTTTCTTT. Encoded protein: CSVSPPPYSNTEAFF.

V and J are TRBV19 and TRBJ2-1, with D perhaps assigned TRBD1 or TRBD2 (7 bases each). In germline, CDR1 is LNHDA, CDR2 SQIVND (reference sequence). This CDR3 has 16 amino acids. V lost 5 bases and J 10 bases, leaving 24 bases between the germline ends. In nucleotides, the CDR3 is TGTGCCAGTAGTTCCAGGGGGAGGGTGGCTGCAGGAGAGCAGTTCTTC. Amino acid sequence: CASSSRGRVAAGEQFF.

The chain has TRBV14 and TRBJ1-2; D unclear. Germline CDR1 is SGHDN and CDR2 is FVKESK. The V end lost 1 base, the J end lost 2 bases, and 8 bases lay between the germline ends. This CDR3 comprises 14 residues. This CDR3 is CASSQGLGNYGYTF. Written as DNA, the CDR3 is TGTGCCAGCAGCCAAGGCCTGGGGAACTATGGCTACACCTTC.

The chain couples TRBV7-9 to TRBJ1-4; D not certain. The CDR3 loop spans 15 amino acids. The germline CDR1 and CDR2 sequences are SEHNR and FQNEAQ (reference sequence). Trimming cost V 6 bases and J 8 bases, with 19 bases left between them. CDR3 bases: TGTGCCAGCAGTTATCCGGGAGCGTCGGGAGAAAAACTGTTTTTT. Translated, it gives CASSYPGASGEKLFF. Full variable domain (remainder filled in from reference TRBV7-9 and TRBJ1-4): DTGVSQNPRHKITKRGQNVTFRCDPISEHNRLYWYRQTLGQGPEFLTYFQNEAQLEKSRLLSDRFSAERPKGSFSTLEIQRTEQGDSAMYLCASSYPGASGEKLFFGSGTQLSVL.

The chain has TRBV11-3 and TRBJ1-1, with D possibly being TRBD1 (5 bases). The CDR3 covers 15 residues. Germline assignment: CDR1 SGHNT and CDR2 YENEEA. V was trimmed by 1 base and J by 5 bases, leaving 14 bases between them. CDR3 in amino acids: CASSLAGQGQTEAFF. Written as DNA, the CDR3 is TGTGCCAGCAGCTTAGCGGGTCAGGGTCAGACTGAAGCTTTCTTT. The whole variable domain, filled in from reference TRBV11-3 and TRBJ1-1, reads EAGVVQSPRYKIIEKKQPVAFWCNPISGHNTLYWYLQNLGQGPELLIRYENEEAVDDSQLPKDRFSAERLKGVDSTLKIQPAELGDSAVYLCASSLAGQGQTEAFFGQGTRLTVV.

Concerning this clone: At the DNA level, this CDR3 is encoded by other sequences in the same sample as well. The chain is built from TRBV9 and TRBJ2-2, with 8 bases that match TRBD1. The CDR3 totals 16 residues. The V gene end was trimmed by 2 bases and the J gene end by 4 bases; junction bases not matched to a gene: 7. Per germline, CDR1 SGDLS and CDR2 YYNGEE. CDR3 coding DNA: TGTGCCAGCAGCGTCGGGACAGGCGGCGCCACCGGGGAGCTGTTTTTT. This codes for CASSVGTGGATGELFF.

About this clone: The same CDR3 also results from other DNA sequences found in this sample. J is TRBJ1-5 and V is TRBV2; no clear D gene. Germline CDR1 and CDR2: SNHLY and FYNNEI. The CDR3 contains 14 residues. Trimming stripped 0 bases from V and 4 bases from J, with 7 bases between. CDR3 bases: TGTGCCAGCAGTGAAGCCTGGTCTAATCAGCCCCAGCATTTT. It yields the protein CASSEAWSNQPQHF.

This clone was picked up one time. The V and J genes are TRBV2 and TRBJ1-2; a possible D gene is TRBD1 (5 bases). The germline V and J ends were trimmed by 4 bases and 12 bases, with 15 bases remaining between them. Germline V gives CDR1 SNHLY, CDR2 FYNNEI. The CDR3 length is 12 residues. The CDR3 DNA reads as TGTGCCAGCAGTGTAAGGGGACCCCGCGACACCTTC. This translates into CASSVRGPRDTF.

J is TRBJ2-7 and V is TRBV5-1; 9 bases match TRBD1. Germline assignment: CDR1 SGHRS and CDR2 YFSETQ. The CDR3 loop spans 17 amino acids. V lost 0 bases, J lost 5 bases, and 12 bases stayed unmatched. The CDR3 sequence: CASSLGRTGEFGDEQYF. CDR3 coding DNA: TGCGCCAGCAGCTTGGGGCGGACAGGGGAGTTCGGGGACGAGCAGTACTTC.

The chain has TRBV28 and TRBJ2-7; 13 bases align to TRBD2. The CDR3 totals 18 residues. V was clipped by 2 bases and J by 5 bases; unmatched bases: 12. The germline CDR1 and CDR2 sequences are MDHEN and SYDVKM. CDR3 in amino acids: CASSLQGVTSGRGNEQYF. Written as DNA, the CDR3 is TGTGCCAGCAGTTTACAAGGTGTTACTAGCGGGAGGGGTAACGAGCAGTACTTC. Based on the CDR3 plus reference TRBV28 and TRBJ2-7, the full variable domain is DVKVTQSSRYLVKRTGEKVFLECVQDMDHENMFWYRQDPGLGLRLIYFSYDVKMKEKGDIPEGYSVSREKKERFSLILESASTNQTSMYLCASSLQGVTSGRGNEQYFGPGTRLTVT.

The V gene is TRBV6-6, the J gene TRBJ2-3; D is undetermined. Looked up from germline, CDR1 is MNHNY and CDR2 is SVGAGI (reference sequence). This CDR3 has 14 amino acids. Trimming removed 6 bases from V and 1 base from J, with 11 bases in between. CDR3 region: CASRPGSRTDTQYF. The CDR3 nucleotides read TGTGCCAGCAGACCCGGTTCCCGCACAGATACGCAGTATTTT.

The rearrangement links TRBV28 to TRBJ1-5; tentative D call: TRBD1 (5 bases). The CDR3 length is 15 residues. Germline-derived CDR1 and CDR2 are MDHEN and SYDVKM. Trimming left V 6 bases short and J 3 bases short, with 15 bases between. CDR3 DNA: TGTGCCAGCAGCCAGCCTGACAGAATCAATCAGCCCCAGCATTTT. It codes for CASSQPDRINQPQHF.

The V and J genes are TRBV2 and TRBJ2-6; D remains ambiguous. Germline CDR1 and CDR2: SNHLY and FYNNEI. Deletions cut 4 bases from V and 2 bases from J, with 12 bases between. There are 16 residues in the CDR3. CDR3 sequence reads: CASSGGKKTGANVLTF. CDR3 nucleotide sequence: TGTGCCAGCAGTGGAGGAAAGAAGACTGGGGCCAACGTCCTGACTTTC.

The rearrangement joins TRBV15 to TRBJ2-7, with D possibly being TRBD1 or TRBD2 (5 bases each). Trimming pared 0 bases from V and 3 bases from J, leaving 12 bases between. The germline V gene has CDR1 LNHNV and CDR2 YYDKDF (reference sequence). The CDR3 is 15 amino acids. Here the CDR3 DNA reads TGTGCCACCAGCAGAGATCGGGGCAGAATCTACGAGCAGTACTTC. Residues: CATSRDRGRIYEQYF.

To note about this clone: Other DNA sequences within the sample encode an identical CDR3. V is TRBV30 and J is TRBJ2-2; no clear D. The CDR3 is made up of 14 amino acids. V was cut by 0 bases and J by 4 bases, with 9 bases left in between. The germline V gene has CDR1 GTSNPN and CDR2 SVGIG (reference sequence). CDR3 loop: CAWSVLLVTGELFF. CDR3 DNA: TGTGCCTGGAGTGTGCTCTTGGTCACCGGGGAGCTGTTTTTT. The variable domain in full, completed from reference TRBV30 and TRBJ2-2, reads SQTIHQWPATLVQPVGSPLSLECTVEGTSNPNLYWYRQAAGRGLQLLFYSVGIGQISSEVPQNLSASRPQDRQFILSSKKLLLSDSGFYLCAWSVLLVTGELFFGEGSRLTVL.

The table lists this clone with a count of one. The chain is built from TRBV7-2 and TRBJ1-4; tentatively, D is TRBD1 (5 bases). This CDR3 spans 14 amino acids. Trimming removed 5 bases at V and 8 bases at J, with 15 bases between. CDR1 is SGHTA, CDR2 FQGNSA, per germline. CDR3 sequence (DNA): TGTGCCAGCAGCAGTCAGTGGGGCAACGAAAAACTGTTTTTT. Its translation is CASSSQWGNEKLFF.

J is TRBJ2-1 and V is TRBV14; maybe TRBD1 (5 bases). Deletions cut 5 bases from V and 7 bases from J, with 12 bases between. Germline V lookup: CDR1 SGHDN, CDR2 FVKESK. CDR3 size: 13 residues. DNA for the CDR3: TGTGCCAGCAGCTGGGGCGTGTATAATGAGCAGTTCTTC. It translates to CASSWGVYNEQFF.

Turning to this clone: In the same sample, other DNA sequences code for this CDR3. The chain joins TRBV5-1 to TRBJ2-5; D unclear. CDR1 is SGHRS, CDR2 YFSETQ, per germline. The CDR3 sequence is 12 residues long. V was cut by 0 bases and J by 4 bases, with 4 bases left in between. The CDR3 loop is CASSLELETQYF. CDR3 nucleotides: TGCGCCAGCAGCTTGGAGTTAGAGACCCAGTACTTC.

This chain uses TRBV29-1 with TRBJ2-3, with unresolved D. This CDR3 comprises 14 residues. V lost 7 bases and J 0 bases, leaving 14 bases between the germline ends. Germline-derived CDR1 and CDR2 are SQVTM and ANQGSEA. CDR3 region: CSAQGHLSTDTQYF. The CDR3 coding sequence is TGCAGCGCCCAAGGGCACCTTAGCACAGATACGCAGTATTTT.

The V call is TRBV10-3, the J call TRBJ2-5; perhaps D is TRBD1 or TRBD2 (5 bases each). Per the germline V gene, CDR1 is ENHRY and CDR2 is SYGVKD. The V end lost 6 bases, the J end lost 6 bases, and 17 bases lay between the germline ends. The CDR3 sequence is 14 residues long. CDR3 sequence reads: CAIRGPVNWKTQYF. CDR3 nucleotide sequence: TGTGCCATCAGGGGACCGGTCAATTGGAAGACCCAGTACTTC.

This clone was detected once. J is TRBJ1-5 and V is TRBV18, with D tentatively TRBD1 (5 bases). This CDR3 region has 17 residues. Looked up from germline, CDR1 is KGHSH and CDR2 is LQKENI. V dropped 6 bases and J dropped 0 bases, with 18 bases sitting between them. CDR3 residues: CASSDKGRKGSNQPQHF. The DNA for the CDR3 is TGTGCCAGCTCTGATAAGGGGAGAAAGGGTAGCAATCAGCCCCAGCATTTT. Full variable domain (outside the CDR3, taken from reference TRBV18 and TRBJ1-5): NAGVMQNPRHLVRRRGQEARLRCSPMKGHSHVYWYRQLPEEGLKFMVYLQKENIIDESGMPKERFSAEFPKEGPSILRIQQVVRGDSAAYFCASSDKGRKGSNQPQHFGDGTRLSIL.

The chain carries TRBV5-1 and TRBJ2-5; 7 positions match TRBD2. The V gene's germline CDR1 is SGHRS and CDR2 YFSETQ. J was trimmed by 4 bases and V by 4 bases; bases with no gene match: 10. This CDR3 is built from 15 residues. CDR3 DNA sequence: TGCGCCAGCAGCATCCCCGGGAGGCATGGAGAGACCCAGTACTTC. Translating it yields CASSIPGRHGETQYF.

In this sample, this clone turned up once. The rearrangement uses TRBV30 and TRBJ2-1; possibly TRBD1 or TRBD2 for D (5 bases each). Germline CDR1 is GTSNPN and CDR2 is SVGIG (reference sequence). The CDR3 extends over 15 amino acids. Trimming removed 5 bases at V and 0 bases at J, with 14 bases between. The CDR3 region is CAWDSGTNSYNEQFF. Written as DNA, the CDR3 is TGTGCCTGGGATTCAGGGACGAACTCCTACAATGAGCAGTTCTTC.

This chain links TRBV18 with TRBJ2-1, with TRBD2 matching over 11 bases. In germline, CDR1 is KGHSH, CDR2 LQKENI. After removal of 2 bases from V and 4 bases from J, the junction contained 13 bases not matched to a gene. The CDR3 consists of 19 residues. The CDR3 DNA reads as TGTGCCAGCTCACCAGACGCTAGCGGGAGGTCTTCCTTTTACAATGAGCAGTTCTTC. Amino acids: CASSPDASGRSSFYNEQFF.

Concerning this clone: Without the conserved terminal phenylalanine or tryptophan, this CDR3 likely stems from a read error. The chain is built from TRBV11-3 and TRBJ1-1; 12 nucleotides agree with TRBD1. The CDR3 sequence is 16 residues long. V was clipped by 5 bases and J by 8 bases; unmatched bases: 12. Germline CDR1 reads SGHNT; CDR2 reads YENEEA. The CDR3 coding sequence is TGTGCCAGCAGCCCGGGACAGGGGGCGAGGGGAGGAGAAGCTTTCTCT. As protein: CASSPGQGARGGEAFS.

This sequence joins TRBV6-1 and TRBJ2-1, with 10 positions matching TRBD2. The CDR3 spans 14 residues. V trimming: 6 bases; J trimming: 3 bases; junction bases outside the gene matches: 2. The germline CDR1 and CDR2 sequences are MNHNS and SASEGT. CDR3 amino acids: CASSGLAVYNEQFF. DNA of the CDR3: TGTGCCAGCAGCGGACTAGCGGTCTACAATGAGCAGTTCTTC.

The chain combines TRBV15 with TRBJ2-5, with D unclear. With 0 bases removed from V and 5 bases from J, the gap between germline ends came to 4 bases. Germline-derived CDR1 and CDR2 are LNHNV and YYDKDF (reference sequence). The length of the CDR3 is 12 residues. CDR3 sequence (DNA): TGTGCCACCAGCAGAGATGTGGAGACCCAGTACTTC. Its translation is CATSRDVETQYF.

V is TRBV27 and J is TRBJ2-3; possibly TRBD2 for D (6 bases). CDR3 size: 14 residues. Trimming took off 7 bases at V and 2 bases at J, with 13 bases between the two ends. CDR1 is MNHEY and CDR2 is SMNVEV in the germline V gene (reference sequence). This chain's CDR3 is CASTPGLPTDTQYF. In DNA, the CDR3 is TGTGCCAGCACCCCGGGACTGCCCACAGATACGCAGTATTTT.